The 18 T cell receptor beta chains given below trace back to one sample, sequenced in a study of blood T cell repertoires in COVID-19. The data were produced by immunoSEQ multiplex PCR, yet TCRdb's version contains in-frame clones alone and is incomplete. Of about 80,000 clones listed, around nine tenths were seen once; the top ten hold around 7.9%. Sequenced input: peripheral blood. The receptors originated from a young man with acute or convalescent COVID-19.

The chain employs TRBV6-5 and TRBJ2-5; no firm D call. V gave up 8 bases and J gave up 0 bases, with 10 bases separating them. CDR3 length equals 13 residues. Germline CDR1 MNHEY, CDR2 SVGAGI. Here the CDR3 DNA reads TGTGCCAGCCTCCGTTACTACCAAGAGACCCAGTACTTC. It specifies CASLRYYQETQYF.

The gene calls are TRBV12-5 and TRBJ2-1; D ambiguous. The CDR3 is made up of 10 amino acids. The V end lost 7 bases, the J end lost 8 bases, and 6 bases lay between the germline ends. The germline gives CDR1 LGHNT, CDR2 FRNRAP. CDR3 nucleotides: TGTGCTAGTGTTCCGTATGAGCAGTTCTTC. Protein product: CASVPYEQFF.

The chain carries TRBV29-1 and TRBJ1-1; 8 bases are shared with TRBD1. V shed 4 bases, J shed 0 bases, and the junction held 16 bases outside the gene matches. CDR1 and CDR2 from the germline V gene are SQVTM and ANQGSEA. The CDR3 has 18 amino acids. CDR3 nucleotides: TGCAGCGTTGGTTTCTTCGGAACAGGGGGGCCCTTGAACACTGAAGCTTTCTTT. Protein sequence: CSVGFFGTGGPLNTEAFF.

The genes are TRBV11-2 and TRBJ1-6; 10 bases align to TRBD1. The CDR3 consists of 14 residues. The trim removed 3 bases at V and 8 bases at J, leaving 1 base unmatched. Germline V CDR1 and CDR2: SGHAT, FQNNGV. In DNA, the CDR3 is TGTGCCAGCAGCTTGACAGGGGGCCATTCACCCCTCCACTTT. Its translation is CASSLTGGHSPLHF. The full variable domain, in which reference TRBV11-2 and TRBJ1-6 provide the parts outside the CDR3, is EAGVAQSPRYKIIEKRQSVAFWCNPISGHATLYWYQQILGQGPKLLIQFQNNGVVDDSQLPKDRFSAERLKGVDSTLKIQPAKLEDSAVYLCASSLTGGHSPLHFGNGTRLTVT.

This clone is judged medium-sized. The chain recombines TRBV9 with TRBJ2-7, with a tentative D call TRBD1 (5 bases). The V gene lost 3 bases and the J gene lost 3 bases, with 10 bases spanning the gap. The CDR3 has 13 amino acids. Germline values: CDR1 SGDLS, CDR2 YYNGEE. CDR3 nucleotide sequence: TGTGCCAGCAGCGGTACCGACAGCTACGAGCAGTACTTC. It is translated as CASSGTDSYEQYF.

CDR3 nucleotides: TGTGCCAGCAGCTTTACTAGCGGGATCCTCACAGATACGCAGTATTTT. Translated: CASSFTSGILTDTQYF. The V and J genes are TRBV7-9 and TRBJ2-3, with 10 bases identical to TRBD2. The CDR3 runs 16 residues. With 3 bases clipped from V and 2 bases from J, the junction kept 5 bases outside the gene matches. Germline V gene lookup returns CDR1 SEHNR and CDR2 FQNEAQ (reference sequence).

The chain uses TRBV29-1 and TRBJ1-4; D remains unclear. CDR1 is SQVTM and CDR2 is ANQGSEA in the germline V gene. Trimming took 1 base from V and 4 from J, leaving 7 bases between them. The CDR3 has 13 residues. This CDR3 reads CSVEVQFNEKLFF. In nucleotides, the CDR3 is TGCAGCGTTGAAGTTCAATTTAATGAAAAACTGTTTTTT.

This chain links TRBV5-8 with TRBJ2-2; D might be TRBD1 (7 bases). The CDR3 has 15 residues. Germline values: CDR1 SGHTS, CDR2 YDEGEE. V lost 0 bases and J 5 bases, leaving 11 bases between the germline ends. The CDR3 region has the DNA TGTGCCAGCAGCTTGGCAGGGGGGAGAACCGGGGAGCTGTTTTTT. It codes for CASSLAGGRTGELFF.

Sample share makes this clone medium-sized. The chain is built from TRBV10-1 and TRBJ2-2; D is unresolved. The germline CDR1 and CDR2 sequences are WNHNN and SYGVQD (reference sequence). The CDR3 length is 14 residues. V lost 6 bases, J lost 1 base, and 9 bases lay in between. CDR3 bases: TGCGCCAGCAGGAGGAATGGGAACACCGGGGAGCTGTTTTTT. Translating gives CASRRNGNTGELFF.

This clone was seen a few times. V and J are TRBV4-2 and TRBJ2-7; 11 positions match TRBD2. From germline, CDR1 is LGHNA and CDR2 YNFKEQ. This CDR3 has 14 residues. V trimming: 4 bases; J trimming: 5 bases; junction bases outside the gene matches: 4. The CDR3 loop is CASSLKLAGDEQYF. CDR3 nucleotide sequence: TGTGCCAGCAGCCTTAAACTAGCGGGAGACGAGCAGTACTTC.

The chain joins TRBV6-5 to TRBJ2-7, with D tentatively TRBD2 (5 bases). Trimming removed 0 bases from V and 7 bases from J, with 13 bases in between. This CDR3 spans 14 amino acids. In germline, CDR1 is MNHEY, CDR2 SVGAGI. The CDR3 region has the DNA TGTGCCAGCAGTTACTCACTGGCGCCGGGGGAGCAGTACTTC. It translates to CASSYSLAPGEQYF.

The chain uses TRBV4-1 and TRBJ2-1; D may be TRBD2 (5 bases). The CDR3 totals 13 residues. V lost 2 bases to trimming and J lost 13 bases, with 15 bases between them. CDR1 is MGHRA and CDR2 is YSYEKL in the germline V gene. CDR3 sequence (DNA): TGCGCCAGCAGCCAATTGCGAACGGAGGTCCAGTTCTTC. It is translated as CASSQLRTEVQFF.

The chain joins TRBV7-6 to TRBJ2-3; 8 bases match TRBD2. With 5 bases clipped from V and 4 bases from J, the junction kept 8 bases outside the gene matches. Per the germline V gene, CDR1 is SGHVS and CDR2 is FNYEAQ. This CDR3 contains 15 residues. CDR3 amino acids: CASSPGLAEADTQYF. As DNA, the CDR3 is TGTGCCAGCAGCCCCGGACTAGCTGAGGCAGATACGCAGTATTTT. Together with reference TRBV7-6 and TRBJ2-3, the CDR3 gives the full variable domain: GAGVSQSPRYKVTKRGQDVALRCDPISGHVSLYWYRQALGQGPEFLTYFNYEAQQDKSGLPNDRFSAERPEGSISTLTIQRTEQRDSAMYRCASSPGLAEADTQYFGPGTRLTVL.

Turning to this clone: Since the CDR3 does not end with the conserved phenylalanine or tryptophan, this likely comes from a read error. No DNA is shown, since the ends of the CDR3 on it are uncertain; the CDR3 is the one TCRdb lists. The rearrangement links TRBV28 to TRBJ1-4; the tabulated D call, TRBD1, remains unverified against the DNA. Germline CDR1 MDHEN, CDR2 SYDVKM. Ends included, the CDR3 has 9 residues. The chain's CDR3 is CASSTPTVN.

J is TRBJ2-2 and V is TRBV10-2, with no clear D. CDR1 is WSHSY and CDR2 is SAAADI in the germline V gene. Trimming removed 6 bases from V and 5 bases from J, with 16 bases in between. The CDR3 has 15 residues. CDR3 DNA sequence: TGCGCCAGCAGAAGAGGAAGTCTCGAGACCGGGGAGCTGTTTTTT. This sequence encodes CASRRGSLETGELFF.

The chain joins TRBV5-1 to TRBJ2-1; D remains ambiguous. Trimming shortened V by 7 bases and J by 0 bases, and 8 bases separated the two germline ends. The CDR3 consists of 13 residues. Per germline, CDR1 SGHRS and CDR2 YFSETQ. For the CDR3, the DNA is TGCGCCAGCCGCTGGAGCTCCTACAATGAGCAGTTCTTC. Translation: CASRWSSYNEQFF.

This clone was seen a few times. The chain uses TRBV5-1 and TRBJ1-2; 8 bases fit TRBD1. CDR3 length: 12 residues. In germline, CDR1 is SGHRS, CDR2 YFSETQ. The V segment lost 4 bases and the J segment 6 bases; nucleotides outside the gene matches: 2. CDR3 nucleotides: TGCGCCAGCAGCATACAGGGGGATGGCTACACCTTC. This codes for CASSIQGDGYTF.

The chain links TRBV5-8 to TRBJ1-5; 9 nucleotides match TRBD1. V trimming: 3 bases; J trimming: 4 bases; junction bases outside the gene matches: 2. Germline CDR1 reads SGHTS; CDR2 reads YDEGEE. CDR3 length: 14 amino acids. CDR3 DNA sequence: TGTGCCAGCAGCTGGGGGACAGGGAATCAGCCCCAGCATTTT. As protein: CASSWGTGNQPQHF.